This T cell receptor (beta chain) was identified in a study of blood T cell repertoires in COVID-19. TCRdb's copy holds only in-frame clones and misses some; the assay was immunoSEQ multiplex PCR. In the table there are approximately 100,000 clones, about four fifths of which are singletons. CDR3 length: 14 residues. Germline values: CDR1 SGDLS, CDR2 YYNGEE. Trimming cost V 3 bases and J 2 bases; bases outside gene matches: 2. Sequencing used peripheral blood. V gene TRBV9 combines with J gene TRBJ1-3, with TRBD1 matching over 7 bases. The clonotype originates from a man in his 60s with acute or convalescent COVID-19. The CDR3 loop is CASSGGTAGNTIYF. CDR3 nucleotides: TGTGCCAGCAGCGGGGGGACAGCTGGAAACACCATATATTTT. Full variable domain (remainder filled in from reference TRBV9 and TRBJ1-3): DSGVTQTPKHLITATGQRVTLRCSPRSGDLSVYWYQQSLDQGLQFLIQYYNGEERAKGNILERFSAQQFPDLHSELNLSSLELGDSALYFCASSGGTAGNTIYFGEGSWLTVV.